The text below deals with one TCR beta chain. TCR beta libraries were built with iRepertoire HTBI primers and Arm-PCR of CDR3 regions. TCRdb used MiXCR to reprocess the multiplex PCR reads, holding one entry per CDR3 protein. This table holds hundreds of thousands of distinct CDR3 sequences, around 15% found once. Sample time point: newly diagnosed GD, antithyroid drugs for less than 3 months. From PBMCs, RNA was extracted and then used to make the TCR library. This record belongs to a study of regulatory T cells in long-lasting Graves disease. These same data were also listed under a study on T cells in Graves' hyperthyroidism and ophthalmopathy.

The specimen was peripheral blood mononuclear cells (PBMCs), collected at new diagnosis, from a patient treated with antithyroid drugs. This receptor was taken from a man younger than 35 with Graves disease.

CDR3 amino acids: CASSSLTGLLLETQYF. CDR3 DNA: TGCGCCAGCAGCTCCCTTACGGGACTCCTTTTGGAGACCCAGTACTTC. The chain employs TRBV5-1 and TRBJ2-5, with a possible D match to TRBD2 (6 bases). From germline, CDR1 is SGHRS and CDR2 YFSETQ. The germline V and J ends were trimmed by 3 bases and 5 bases, with 20 bases remaining between them. CDR3 length: 16 amino acids.